The source of this T cell receptor (beta chain) is a study of blood T cell repertoires in COVID-19 (dated by TCRdb to about 2020). Notes on the research overall: Samples from collaborators originated in the United States, Italy and Spain and spanned both the acute and convalescent phases of COVID-19. The repertoires were made available in a free public database intended to serve as a resource for research on the immune response to SARS-CoV-2. HLA class I and class II types, where available, came from metadata supplied by the sample provider rather than from assay-based typing. A de-identified subject ID, COVID-19 status, age in years and sex were almost always included in the sample metadata. Samples came from the ongoing ImmuneRACE study (first 160 participants) plus 1,254 subjects from 6 global collaborators. The dataset comprised deeply sampled blood TCRbeta repertoires from subjects exposed to, actively infected with, or recovered from COVID-19. The prospective study material was composed of cDNA or gDNA derived from T cells, B-cell-depleted T cells, or PBMCs.

In Seattle, one collaborating source enrolled patients while the infection was active and tracked those patients longitudinally over the course of disease. Collaborating institutions collected whole blood in K2EDTA tubes following their own protocols. For TCRbeta analysis, collaborators shipped samples as frozen whole blood, isolated PBMCs, or DNA extracted from either of those sample types. Notes on this clone: The specificity of this receptor is unknown. Base-call qualities are not available, and no considerably larger clone is one nucleotide away.

Here is what the overall study found, with its caveats: The amount of clinical and demographic metadata varied by source and participant and was provided uncurated.

Trimming at the junction amounts to 5 bases on V and 3 bases on J, and the germline ends lie 18 bases apart. CDR1 and CDR2, looked up from the germline V gene, are SGHDT and YYEEEE. The CDR3 has 16 amino acids, counting the end cysteine and phenylalanine. CDR3 DNA only is kept here, 48 bases in frame from base 1. TCRbeta CDR3 regions were amplified from genomic DNA using the immunoSEQ Assay, a bias-controlled multiplex PCR. The authors' analysis ran thus. The number of nucleated cells in each sample was estimated by amplification of reference gene primers within the assay. To quantify the absolute abundance of each unique TCRbeta CDR3 rearrangement, sequence reads were collapsed and filtered. For each sample, productive Simpson clonality was calculated by taking the square root of Simpson's diversity index across productive rearrangements. TCRdb obtained this table from immuneACCESS and retained in-frame rearrangements with V and J assigned. These tables miss some clones; where compared with another copy, unresolved V genes account for less than half of the shortfall, and the remainder is unexplained. V and J calls and clone size follow that table, whereas D and trimming were derived from the DNA. Counted in this sample were roughly 310,000 clones; 85% to 90% of them appeared once. Together, the top ten hold less than 3.5% of the sample.

The V gene is TRBV5-6 and the J gene is TRBJ1-5, with TRBD1 as a weak D call on 5 bases. Sample: peripheral blood. The source is a woman aged 25-40 years with COVID-19, enrolled during active disease. The CDR3 amino acid sequence is: CASSHRTGLFNQPQHF. In nucleotides, the sequence is TGTGCCAGCAGTCACCGGACGGGACTTTTCAATCAGCCCCAGCATTTT.